This T cell receptor beta chain came from a study of Ad26.COV2.S vaccination and SARS-CoV-2 variants. Overall study: Sample donor was a member of the COV1001 Ad26.COV2.S trial arm. Doses of Ad26.COV2.S were injected into muscle once or twice, 56 days apart. Whole-study results and caveats: Recipients of either vaccine or placebo displayed similar breadth of non-spike TCRs.

The germline V gene encodes CDR1 SGHTS and CDR2 YDEGEE. The CDR3 consists of 19 residues. Losses at the gene ends were 4 bases for V and 5 bases for J; bases not matched to a gene: 20. This clone has a handful of counts. As yet, its antigen is unknown. Noted treatment: 19 received Ad26.COV2.S at low or high dose, single or two shots; 5 received placebo; per-sample allocation not given. On day 63 after the first injection, vaccine and placebo recipients gave samples. The study used a vaccine consisting of an Ad26 vector that expressed Wuhan-strain SARS-CoV-2 spike. Assay: immunoSEQ multiplex PCR; the TCRdb copy retains only in-frame clones and omits some. Among about 400,000 clones, about 91% were seen once, and the ten largest hold around 1.9%.

This TCR was recovered from a person aged 18-65 years who received the Ad26.COV2.S COVID-19 vaccine or a placebo. The chain joins TRBV5-8 to TRBJ2-3; TRBD2 matches at 9 bases. The sequencing used peripheral blood, collected in a trial of Ad26.COV2.S vaccine versus placebo. For the CDR3, the DNA is TGTGCCAGCAGCCCGGTTGGGAGGGCTAGCGGGACAATCCGAGATACGCAGTATTTT. As protein: CASSPVGRASGTIRDTQYF.